Given below is one T cell receptor beta chain in context. Its antigen remains unidentified. The time point was: persistent/refractory GD, antithyroid drugs over 5 years with positive TRAb. Extracted RNA from PBMCs served as the source of the TCR library. Assembly of TCR beta libraries relied on iRepertoire HTBI primers together with Arm-PCR of CDR3 regions. TCRdb passed the multiplex PCR reads through MiXCR, listing each CDR3 protein once. Among 500,000 to 800,000 distinct CDR3 sequences, 25% to 35% were seen once, and the ten largest hold 42%. The data belong to a study of regulatory T cells in long-lasting Graves disease. Study-level points and caveats: TCR diversity in persistent Graves' patients was below that of newly diagnosed ones.

Sequenced material: peripheral blood mononuclear cells (PBMCs), taken when the disease was refractory, from a patient treated with antithyroid drugs. This receptor was identified in a female donor with Graves disease.

The CDR3: CASSSLQGAGGYTF. DNA for the CDR3: TGTGCCAGCAGCTCCCTTCAGGGGGCGGGAGGCTACACCTTC. The V and J genes are TRBV9 and TRBJ1-2; 8 bases map to TRBD1. Germline CDR1 SGDLS, CDR2 YYNGEE. This CDR3 is 14 amino acids long. Germline trimming cut 4 bases from V and 8 bases from J; bases unmatched to any gene: 10.